This TCR beta chain derives from a study of identical twins. General observations from the study: With monozygotic twins, out-of-frame TCR alpha sharing exceeded what models estimated.

This clonotype was counted at least ten times. No antigen is known for it. In TCRdb, the 5' RACE reads were re-called with MiXCR into one record per CDR3 protein. The sample lists roughly 240,000 distinct CDR3 sequences, roughly 7% seen once, with roughly 3.7% in the top ten. Separately, the same data were catalogued under a study of yellow fever vaccine responses in identical twins.

The sequence was collected from a young woman in good health. The material sequenced was memory (CD45RO+) T cells sorted from blood.

CDR3 loop: CASSPGTSGGEQFF. CDR3 DNA sequence: TGCGCCAGCAGCCCAGGGACTAGCGGCGGTGAGCAGTTCTTC. The chain uses TRBV5-1 and TRBJ2-1; 11 bases line up with TRBD2. Germline CDR1 is SGHRS and CDR2 is YFSETQ. The length of the CDR3 is 14 residues. Losses at the gene ends were 4 bases for V and 9 bases for J; bases not matched to a gene: 6.